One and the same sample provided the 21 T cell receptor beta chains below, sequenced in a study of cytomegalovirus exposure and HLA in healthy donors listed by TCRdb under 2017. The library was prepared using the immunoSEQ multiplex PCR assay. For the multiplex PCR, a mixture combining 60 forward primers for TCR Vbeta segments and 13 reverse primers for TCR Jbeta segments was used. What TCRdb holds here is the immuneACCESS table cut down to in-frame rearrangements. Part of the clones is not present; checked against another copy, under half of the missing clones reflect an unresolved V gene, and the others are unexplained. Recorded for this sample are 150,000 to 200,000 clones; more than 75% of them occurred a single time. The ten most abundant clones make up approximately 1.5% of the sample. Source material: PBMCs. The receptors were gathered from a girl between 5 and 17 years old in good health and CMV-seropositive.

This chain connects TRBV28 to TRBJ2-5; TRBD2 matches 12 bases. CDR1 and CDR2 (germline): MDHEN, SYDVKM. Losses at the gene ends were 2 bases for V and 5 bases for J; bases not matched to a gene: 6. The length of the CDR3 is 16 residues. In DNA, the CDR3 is TGTGCCAGCAGTTTAACTAGCGGGGGGTCGGGGGAGACCCAGTACTTC. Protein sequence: CASSLTSGGSGETQYF.

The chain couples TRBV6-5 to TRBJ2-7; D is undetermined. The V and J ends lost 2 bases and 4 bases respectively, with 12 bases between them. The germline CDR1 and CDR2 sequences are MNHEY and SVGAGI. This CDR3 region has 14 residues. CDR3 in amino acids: CASSYAPRSYEQYF. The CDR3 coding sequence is TGTGCCAGCAGTTACGCCCCTCGGTCATACGAGCAGTACTTC.

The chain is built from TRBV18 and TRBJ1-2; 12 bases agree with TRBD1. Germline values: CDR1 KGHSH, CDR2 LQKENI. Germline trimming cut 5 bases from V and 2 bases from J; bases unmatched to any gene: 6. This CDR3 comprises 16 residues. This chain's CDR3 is CASSEGQGAANYGYTF. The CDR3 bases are TGTGCCAGCTCAGAGGGACAGGGGGCGGCCAACTATGGCTACACCTTC. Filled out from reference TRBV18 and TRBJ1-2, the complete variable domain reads NAGVMQNPRHLVRRRGQEARLRCSPMKGHSHVYWYRQLPEEGLKFMVYLQKENIIDESGMPKERFSAEFPKEGPSILRIQQVVRGDSAAYFCASSEGQGAANYGYTFGSGTRLTVV.

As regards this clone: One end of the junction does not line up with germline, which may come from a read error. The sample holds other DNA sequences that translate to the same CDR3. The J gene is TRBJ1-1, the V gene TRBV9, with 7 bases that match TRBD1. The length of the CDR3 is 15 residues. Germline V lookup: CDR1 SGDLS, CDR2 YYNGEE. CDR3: CASSVGDSLNTEAFF. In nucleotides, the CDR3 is TGTGCCAGCAGTGTAGGGGACAGCTTGAACACTGAAGCTTTCTTT.

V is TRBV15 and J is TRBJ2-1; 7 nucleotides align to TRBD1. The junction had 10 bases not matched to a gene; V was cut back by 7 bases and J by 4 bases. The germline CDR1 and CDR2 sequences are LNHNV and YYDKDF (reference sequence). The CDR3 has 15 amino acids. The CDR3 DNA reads TGTGCCACCATCGACCGGGACAGTCGGTACAATGAGCAGTTCTTC. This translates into CATIDRDSRYNEQFF.

The CDR3 reads CASSLGTTPSGANVLTF. The CDR3 coding sequence is TGCGCCAGCAGCTTGGGGACAACTCCCTCTGGGGCCAACGTCCTGACTTTC. The rearrangement uses TRBV5-1 and TRBJ2-6; D may be TRBD1 (5 bases). The germline V and J ends were trimmed by 0 bases and 0 bases, with 10 bases remaining between them. Germline V gives CDR1 SGHRS, CDR2 YFSETQ. The CDR3 sequence is 17 residues long.

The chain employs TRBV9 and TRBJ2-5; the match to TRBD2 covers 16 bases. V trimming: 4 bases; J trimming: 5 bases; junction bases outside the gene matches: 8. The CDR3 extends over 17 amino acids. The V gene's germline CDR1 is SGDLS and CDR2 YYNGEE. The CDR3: CASSPGGLAGGRETQYF. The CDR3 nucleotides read TGTGCCAGCAGCCCGGGGGGACTAGCGGGAGGGCGTGAGACCCAGTACTTC.

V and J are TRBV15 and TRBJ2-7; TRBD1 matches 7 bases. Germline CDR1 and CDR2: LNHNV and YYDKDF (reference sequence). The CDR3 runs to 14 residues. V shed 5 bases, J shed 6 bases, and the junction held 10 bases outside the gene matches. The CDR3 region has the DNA TGTGCCACCAGCGGTCTCGACAGGGTTCCCGAGCAGTACTTC. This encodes CATSGLDRVPEQYF.

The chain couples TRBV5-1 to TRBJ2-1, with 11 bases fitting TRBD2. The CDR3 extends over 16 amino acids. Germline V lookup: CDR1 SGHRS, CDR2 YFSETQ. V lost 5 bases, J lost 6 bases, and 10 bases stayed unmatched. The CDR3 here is CASSQGPGLAANEQFF. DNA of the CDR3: TGCGCCAGCAGTCAGGGCCCGGGACTAGCGGCCAATGAGCAGTTCTTC. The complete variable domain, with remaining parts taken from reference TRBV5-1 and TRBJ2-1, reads KAGVTQTPRYLIKTRGQQVTLSCSPISGHRSVSWYQQTPGQGLQFLFEYFSETQRNKGNFPGRFSGRQFSNSRSEMNVSTLELGDSALYLCASSQGPGLAANEQFFGPGTRLTVL.

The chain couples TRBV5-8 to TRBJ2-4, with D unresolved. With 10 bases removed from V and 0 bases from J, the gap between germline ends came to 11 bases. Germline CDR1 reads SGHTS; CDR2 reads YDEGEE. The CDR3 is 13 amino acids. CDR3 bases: TGTGCCCTCCGCTCAGTAGCCAAAAACATTCAGTACTTC. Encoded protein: CALRSVAKNIQYF.

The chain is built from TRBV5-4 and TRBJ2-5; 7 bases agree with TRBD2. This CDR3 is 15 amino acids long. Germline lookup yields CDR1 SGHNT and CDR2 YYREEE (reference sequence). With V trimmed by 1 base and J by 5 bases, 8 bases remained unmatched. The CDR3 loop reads CASSLQYGGGETQYF. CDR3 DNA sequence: TGTGCCAGCAGCTTGCAGTACGGGGGAGGGGAGACCCAGTACTTC.

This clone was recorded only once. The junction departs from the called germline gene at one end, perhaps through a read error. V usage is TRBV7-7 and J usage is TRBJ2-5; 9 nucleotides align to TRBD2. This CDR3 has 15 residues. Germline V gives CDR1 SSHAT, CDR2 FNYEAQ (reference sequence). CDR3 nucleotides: TGTGCTAGCAGCTTCTCGCGGGGGGGCCGGGAGACCCAGTACTTC. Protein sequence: CASSFSRGGRETQYF.

This CDR3 reads CASSFIVRGTGELFF. CDR3 coding DNA: TGTGCCAGCAGTTTTATAGTACGGGGGACCGGGGAGCTGTTTTTT. The chain combines TRBV27 with TRBJ2-2, with D perhaps TRBD2 (6 bases). The CDR3 is made up of 15 amino acids. Germline V gene data show CDR1 as MNHEY and CDR2 as SMNVEV (reference sequence). Trimming removed 3 bases at V and 5 bases at J, with 13 bases between.

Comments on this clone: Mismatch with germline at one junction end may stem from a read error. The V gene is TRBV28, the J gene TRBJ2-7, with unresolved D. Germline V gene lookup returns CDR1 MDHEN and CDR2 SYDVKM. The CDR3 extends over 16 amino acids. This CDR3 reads CASSDASLGSSDEQYF. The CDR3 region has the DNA TGTGCCAGCAGTGACGCCTCCCTAGGATCCTCCGACGAGCAGTACTTC.

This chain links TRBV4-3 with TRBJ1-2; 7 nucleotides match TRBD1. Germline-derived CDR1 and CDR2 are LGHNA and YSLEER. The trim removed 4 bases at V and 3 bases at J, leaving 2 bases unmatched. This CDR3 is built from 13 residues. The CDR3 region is CASSLGQDYGYTF. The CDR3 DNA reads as TGCGCCAGCAGCCTCGGACAGGACTATGGCTACACCTTC.

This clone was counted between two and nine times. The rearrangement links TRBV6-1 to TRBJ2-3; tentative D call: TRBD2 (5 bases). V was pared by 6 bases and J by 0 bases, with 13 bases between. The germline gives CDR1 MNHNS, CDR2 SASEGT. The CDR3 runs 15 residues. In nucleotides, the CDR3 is TGTGCCAGCAGATCTCGGGGAACTAGCACAGATACGCAGTATTTT. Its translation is CASRSRGTSTDTQYF.

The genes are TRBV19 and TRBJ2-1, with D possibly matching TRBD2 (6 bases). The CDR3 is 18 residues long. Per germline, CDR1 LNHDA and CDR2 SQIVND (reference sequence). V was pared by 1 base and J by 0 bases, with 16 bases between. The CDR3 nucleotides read TGTGCCAGTAGTATAGGGTCTGGAGGGGCCAGCTCCTACAATGAGCAGTTCTTC. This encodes CASSIGSGGASSYNEQFF.

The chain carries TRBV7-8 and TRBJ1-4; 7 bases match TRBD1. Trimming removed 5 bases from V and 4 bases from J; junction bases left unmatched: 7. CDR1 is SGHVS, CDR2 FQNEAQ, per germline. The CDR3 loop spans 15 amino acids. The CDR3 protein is CASSERGPGNEKLFF. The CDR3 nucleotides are TGTGCCAGCAGCGAAAGGGGGCCGGGTAATGAAAAACTGTTTTTT.

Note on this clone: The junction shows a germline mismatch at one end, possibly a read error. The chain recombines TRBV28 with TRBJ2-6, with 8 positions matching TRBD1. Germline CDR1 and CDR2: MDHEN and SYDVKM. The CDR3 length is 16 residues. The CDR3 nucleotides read TGTGCCGGCAGTCTTACAGGGGGCTCTGGGGCCAACGTCCTGACTTTC. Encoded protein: CAGSLTGGSGANVLTF.

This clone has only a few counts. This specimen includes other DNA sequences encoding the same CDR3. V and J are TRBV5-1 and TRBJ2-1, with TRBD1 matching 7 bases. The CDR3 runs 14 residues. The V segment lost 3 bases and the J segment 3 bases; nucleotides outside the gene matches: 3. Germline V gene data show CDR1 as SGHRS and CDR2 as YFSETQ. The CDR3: CASSSSGGYNEQFF. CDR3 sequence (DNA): TGCGCCAGCAGCTCGTCAGGGGGCTACAATGAGCAGTTCTTC.

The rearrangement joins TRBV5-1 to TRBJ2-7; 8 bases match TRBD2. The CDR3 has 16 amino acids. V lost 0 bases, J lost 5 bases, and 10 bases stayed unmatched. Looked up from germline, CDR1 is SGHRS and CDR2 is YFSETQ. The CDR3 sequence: CASSLVSSGSFNEQYF. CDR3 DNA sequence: TGCGCCAGCAGCTTGGTATCCAGCGGGAGCTTCAACGAGCAGTACTTC.